These 7 T cell receptor beta chains came from one sample sequenced in a study of cytomegalovirus exposure and HLA in healthy donors. The PCR had 60 Vbeta and 13 Jbeta primers. This table comes from immunoSEQ multiplex PCR, and its TCRdb copy is limited to in-frame clones, with some not included. Among approximately 130,000 clones, roughly four fifths were seen once, and the ten largest hold more than 0.9%. Sequencing was performed on PBMCs. All receptors come from a boy younger than 18 in good health and CMV-seronegative.

This clone was counted only a few times. This chain links TRBV13 with TRBJ2-3; 10 bases map to TRBD2. CDR1 and CDR2 (germline): PRHDT, FYEKMQ (reference sequence). V was clipped by 4 bases and J by 3 bases; unmatched bases: 7. This CDR3 contains 16 residues. CDR3 residues: CASSSLAGGVTDTQYF. CDR3 nucleotides: TGTGCCAGCAGCTCCTTAGCGGGAGGTGTGACAGATACGCAGTATTTT.

The gene calls are TRBV19 and TRBJ2-7; 7 positions match TRBD2. The V gene end was trimmed by 9 bases and the J gene end by 7 bases; junction bases not matched to a gene: 12. This CDR3 region has 13 residues. Germline V gene lookup returns CDR1 LNHDA and CDR2 SQIVND (reference sequence). Written as DNA, the CDR3 is TGTGCCAGCCACTCCGGCGGGAGTGGTGAGCAGTACTTC. Its translation is CASHSGGSGEQYF.

J is TRBJ2-3 and V is TRBV5-4; 11 bases align to TRBD2. J was trimmed by 5 bases and V by 4 bases; bases with no gene match: 9. Germline V gene sequence: CDR1 SGHNT, CDR2 YYREEE (reference sequence). The CDR3 is 16 amino acids. Written as DNA, the CDR3 is TGTGCCAGCAGCCACGGGACTAGCGGAGAAATAGATACGCAGTATTTT. It codes for CASSHGTSGEIDTQYF.

CDR3 DNA sequence: TGTGCCAGCTCACCAGAGGACAGGGGAGCCTACAATGAGCAGTTCTTC. Its protein product is CASSPEDRGAYNEQFF. The chain combines TRBV18 with TRBJ2-1; 9 positions agree with TRBD1. The germline V gene encodes CDR1 KGHSH and CDR2 LQKENI. CDR3 length: 16 amino acids. J lost 2 bases, V lost 2 bases, and 4 bases had no gene match.

V gene TRBV6-6 combines with J gene TRBJ2-5; a possible D gene is TRBD2 (6 bases). CDR3 length equals 13 residues. Germline V CDR1 and CDR2: MNHNY, SVGAGI (reference sequence). V was shortened by 5 bases and J by 9 bases, with 16 bases between the two germline ends. CDR3 DNA sequence: TGTGCCAGCAGTCTTTCCGGGGGTGAGGCCCAGTACTTC. Its protein is CASSLSGGEAQYF.

The chain uses TRBV29-1 and TRBJ2-3; 16 bases are a match to TRBD2. The CDR3 is 14 amino acids. The junction had 2 bases not matched to a gene; V was cut back by 7 bases and J by 4 bases. Germline V gene lookup returns CDR1 SQVTM and CDR2 ANQGSEA. CDR3 amino acids: CSAGTSGGADTQYF. The CDR3, as DNA: TGCAGCGCAGGGACTAGCGGGGGGGCAGATACGCAGTATTTT.

V and J are TRBV2 and TRBJ1-4; 7 bases match TRBD1. J was trimmed by 7 bases and V by 4 bases; bases with no gene match: 6. The germline V gene has CDR1 SNHLY and CDR2 FYNNEI. This CDR3 has 14 amino acids. The CDR3 region is CASSVQGIGEKLFF. DNA for the CDR3: TGTGCCAGCAGTGTACAGGGGATAGGTGAAAAACTGTTTTTT.